These 15 T cell receptor beta chains were all obtained from the same sample, sequenced in a study of T-cell memory formation after mild COVID-19. A single record per CDR3 protein comes from TCRdb applying MiXCR to the 5' RACE reads. This table holds 150,000 or so distinct CDR3 sequences, about 14% found once. Sequencing was carried out using PBMCs or a T cell subset sorted from them (not recorded which). The receptors stem from an adult woman who had mild COVID-19 (a few samples of this study predate the infection). Cell type and time point are not known.

For the CDR3, the DNA is TGTGCCAGCAGCTTAGGAGGGGGGGGCGTCTACGAGCAGTACTTC. Protein product: CASSLGGGGVYEQYF. The chain is built from TRBV13 and TRBJ2-7; D might be TRBD2 (7 bases). Germline lookup yields CDR1 PRHDT and CDR2 FYEKMQ (reference sequence). Trimming pared 0 bases from V and 3 bases from J, leaving 12 bases between. There are 15 residues in the CDR3. Using reference TRBV13 and TRBJ2-7 for the parts outside the CDR3, the full variable domain is AAGVIQSPRHLIKEKRETATLKCYPIPRHDTVYWYQQGPGQDPQFLISFYEKMQSDKGSIPDRFSAQQFSDYHSELNMSSLELGDSALYFCASSLGGGGVYEQYFGPGTRLTVT.

This clonotype has only a few counts. This chain uses TRBV3-1 with TRBJ1-2; D might be TRBD1 (5 bases). V lost 5 bases and J 6 bases, leaving 16 bases between the germline ends. Germline lookup yields CDR1 LGHDT and CDR2 YNNKEL (reference sequence). The CDR3 runs 14 residues. The CDR3 region is CASSWGSSGDGYTF. The CDR3 DNA is TGTGCCAGCAGCTGGGGGTCCTCCGGGGATGGCTACACCTTC.

This sequence joins TRBV20-1 and TRBJ2-3; 7 bases are a match to TRBD1. Per the germline V gene, CDR1 is DFQATT and CDR2 is SNEGSKA (reference sequence). The junction had 12 bases not matched to a gene; V was cut back by 4 bases and J by 5 bases. The CDR3 spans 15 residues. CDR3 nucleotides: TGCAGTGCTACCCGAGACAGGGTTCATCAAGATACGCAGTATTTT. Protein sequence: CSATRDRVHQDTQYF.

The chain is built from TRBV12-3 or TRBV12-4 and TRBJ2-7, with TRBD2 matching 7 bases. The CDR3 has 14 amino acids. Germline trimming cut 8 bases from V and 3 bases from J; bases unmatched to any gene: 10. The CDR3 here is CASSSERGLYEQYF. For the CDR3, the DNA is TGTGCCAGCTCTTCGGAGCGGGGACTCTACGAGCAGTACTTC.

This clonotype has a handful of counts. This chain joins TRBV30 and TRBJ1-1; D not resolved. The ends were cut back, 0 bases at V and 0 bases at J, with 14 bases in the middle. CDR1 and CDR2 (germline): GTSNPN, SVGIG (reference sequence). This CDR3 contains 16 residues. The CDR3 sequence: CAWSVLRRNMNTEAFF. The CDR3 bases are TGTGCCTGGAGTGTACTCCGGCGGAACATGAACACTGAAGCTTTCTTT.

The chain is built from TRBV5-4 and TRBJ2-7; D not resolved. CDR3 length: 13 amino acids. Germline V gene sequence: CDR1 SGHNT, CDR2 YYREEE (reference sequence). V lost 4 bases and J lost 1, with 9 bases in between. In DNA form, the CDR3 reads TGTGCCAGCAGCGTGGTGGGATCCTACGAGCAGTACTTC. It translates to CASSVVGSYEQYF. The full variable domain, completed using reference TRBV5-4 and TRBJ2-7, is ETGVTQSPTHLIKTRGQQVTLRCSSQSGHNTVSWYQQALGQGPQFIFQYYREEENGRGNFPPRFSGLQFPNYSSELNVNALELDDSALYLCASSVVGSYEQYFGPGTRLTVT.

This clonotype was observed many times. V usage is TRBV5-1 and J usage is TRBJ2-7, with 7 positions matching TRBD1. V shed 2 bases and J 3 bases; nucleotides not matched to a gene: 11. The CDR3 length is 16 residues. Germline CDR1 is SGHRS and CDR2 is YFSETQ. The CDR3 coding sequence is TGCGCCAGCAGCTTAGGTCGGCAGGGGGACATCTACGAGCAGTACTTC. It encodes CASSLGRQGDIYEQYF.

This clonotype showed up just a few times. This chain joins TRBV27 and TRBJ2-3; D could derive from TRBD1 or TRBD2 (5 bases each). There are 15 residues in the CDR3. Trimming shortened V by 2 bases and J by 1 base, and 10 bases separated the two germline ends. In germline, CDR1 is MNHEY, CDR2 SMNVEV (reference sequence). The CDR3 sequence is CASSLGGKGTDTQYF. In nucleotides, the CDR3 is TGTGCCAGCAGTTTAGGGGGTAAAGGCACAGATACGCAGTATTTT.

This clonotype was counted at least ten times. The rearrangement joins TRBV6-2 or TRBV6-3 to TRBJ2-5, with 8 bases matching TRBD2. V lost 2 bases, J lost 6 bases, and 8 bases stayed unmatched. The CDR3 has 15 amino acids. The germline CDR1 and CDR2 sequences are MNHEY and SVGEGT. The CDR3 sequence: CASSYGGLVRQTQYF. Here the CDR3 DNA reads TGTGCCAGCAGTTACGGGGGACTAGTACGGCAGACCCAGTACTTC.

This CDR3 reads CSARRTREFALNEQFF. The CDR3 DNA reads as TGCAGTGCTAGACGTACTCGGGAGTTCGCGTTGAATGAGCAGTTCTTC. This chain links TRBV20-1 with TRBJ2-1; tentative D call: TRBD2 (6 bases). Germline CDR1 DFQATT, CDR2 SNEGSKA (reference sequence). This CDR3 comprises 16 residues. V was shortened by 2 bases and J by 7 bases, with 21 bases between the two germline ends.

The sample holds a few counts of this clonotype. The genes are TRBV7-3 and TRBJ2-2; the match to TRBD1 covers 8 bases. This CDR3 spans 16 amino acids. Germline V CDR1 and CDR2: SGHTA, FQGTGA. Losses at the gene ends were 0 bases for V and 3 bases for J; bases not matched to a gene: 3. CDR3 region: CASSLTTGADTGELFF. DNA of the CDR3: TGTGCCAGCAGCTTAACGACAGGGGCGGACACCGGGGAGCTGTTTTTT.

The gene calls are TRBV5-4 and TRBJ2-7; 11 bases fit TRBD2. Trimming took 7 bases from V and 2 from J; bases not matched to a gene: 14. Germline V CDR1 and CDR2: SGHNT, YYREEE (reference sequence). This CDR3 region has 17 residues. The CDR3 loop is CASGLVRLAGGAYEQYF. The DNA of the CDR3 is TGTGCCAGCGGGCTTGTGCGATTAGCGGGAGGGGCCTACGAGCAGTACTTC. The full variable domain, rest sourced from reference TRBV5-4 and TRBJ2-7, is ETGVTQSPTHLIKTRGQQVTLRCSSQSGHNTVSWYQQALGQGPQFIFQYYREEENGRGNFPPRFSGLQFPNYSSELNVNALELDDSALYLCASGLVRLAGGAYEQYFGPGTRLTVT.

This clonotype came up a few times. V usage is TRBV7-9 and J usage is TRBJ1-1; D gene uncertain. The CDR3 is made up of 12 amino acids. Per germline, CDR1 SEHNR and CDR2 FQNEAQ (reference sequence). The V gene lost 7 bases and the J gene lost 5 bases, with 11 bases spanning the gap. As DNA, the CDR3 is TGTGCCAGCACCAGGATAGGGACTGAAGCTTTCTTT. Protein: CASTRIGTEAFF.

This sequence joins TRBV20-1 and TRBJ2-2, with D hard to call. V lost 0 bases, J lost 1 base, and 6 bases lay in between. The CDR3 covers 14 residues. In germline, CDR1 is DFQATT, CDR2 SNEGSKA (reference sequence). The CDR3 bases are TGCAGTGCTAGAGATTGGGGGAACACCGGGGAGCTGTTTTTT. Translation gives CSARDWGNTGELFF.

This clonotype came up a few times. The chain couples TRBV9 to TRBJ1-6; D is unclear. V dropped 3 bases and J dropped 8 bases, with 12 bases sitting between them. The CDR3 is 14 amino acids. The germline V gene encodes CDR1 SGDLS and CDR2 YYNGEE. DNA for the CDR3: TGTGCCAGCAGCGCCCACCCGTTGGATTCACCCCTCCACTTT. Translation: CASSAHPLDSPLHF.